The T cell receptor (beta chain) under discussion was sequenced for a study of blood T cell repertoires in COVID-19. Study summary: Samples representing acute and convalescent COVID-19 were sourced from the United States, Italy and Spain. In each case, the material was cDNA or gDNA derived from T cells, B-cell-depleted T cells, or PBMCs.

Per the original methods: Reference gene primer amplification in the assay estimated nucleated cell counts. Libraries were prepared by immunoSEQ multiplex PCR; TCRdb keeps only in-frame clonotypes and omits some of them. V and J calls and clone size are given by that table; D and trimming were obtained from the DNA. The data contain under 250,000 clones, about 82% of them singletons. This sequence originates from an elderly woman with COVID-19, enrolled during active disease. Input material: peripheral blood.

The CDR3 here is CASSAGQGYGYTF. The CDR3 coding sequence is TGTGCCAGCAGCGCGGGACAGGGTTATGGCTACACCTTC. J is TRBJ1-2 and V is TRBV11-2; 9 bases match TRBD1. Germline V lookup: CDR1 SGHAT, CDR2 FQNNGV. The V and J ends lost 5 bases and 5 bases, in that order; junction bases with no gene match: 3. The CDR3 spans 13 residues.